This T cell receptor beta chain comes out of a study of shared clonotypes between healthy human individuals. At the level of the study: With ages of 18 to 49, the donors were two women and a few men.

In the study's own analysis: Junction-only sequences without quality scores came from ImmunoSEQ, so filtering differed. Assay used: immunoSEQ multiplex PCR; TCRdb lists only in-frame clones, some missing. V, J and clone size are taken as reported in that table, and D and trimming were inferred from the DNA itself. The sample carries approximately 460,000 clones, approximately 80% recorded once. General study results and limits: Sequencing depth was a factor that was expected to affect clonotype sharing among donors.

As regards this clone: Its cognate antigen is unknown.

Germline-derived CDR1 and CDR2 are MNHEY and SVGAGI. The CDR3 is 14 residues long. The V gene end was trimmed by 4 bases and the J gene end by 4 bases; junction bases not matched to a gene: 5. This rearrangement joins TRBV6-5 to TRBJ1-1, with 8 bases that match TRBD1. Input material: PBMCs. The clonotype comes from a woman aged 40 to 49 in good health. Some clones in this sample may be carry-over from other donors' samples. The CDR3: CASSSGQGFTEAFF. CDR3 nucleotides: TGTGCCAGCAGTTCCGGACAGGGATTCACTGAAGCTTTCTTT.